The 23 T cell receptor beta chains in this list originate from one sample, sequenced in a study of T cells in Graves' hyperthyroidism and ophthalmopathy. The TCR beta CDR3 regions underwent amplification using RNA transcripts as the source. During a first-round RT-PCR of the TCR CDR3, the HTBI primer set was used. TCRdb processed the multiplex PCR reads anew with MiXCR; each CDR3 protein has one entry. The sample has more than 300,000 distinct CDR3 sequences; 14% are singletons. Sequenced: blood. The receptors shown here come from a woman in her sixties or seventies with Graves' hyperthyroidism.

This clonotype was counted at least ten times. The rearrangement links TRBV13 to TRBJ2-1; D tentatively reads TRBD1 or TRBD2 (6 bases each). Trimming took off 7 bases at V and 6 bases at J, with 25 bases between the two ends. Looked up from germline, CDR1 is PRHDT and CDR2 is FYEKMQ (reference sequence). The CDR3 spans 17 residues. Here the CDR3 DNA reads TGTGCCAGCAAATGGAGGGGGAGGCATCGGGGACGCAATGAGCAGTTCTTC. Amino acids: CASKWRGRHRGRNEQFF.

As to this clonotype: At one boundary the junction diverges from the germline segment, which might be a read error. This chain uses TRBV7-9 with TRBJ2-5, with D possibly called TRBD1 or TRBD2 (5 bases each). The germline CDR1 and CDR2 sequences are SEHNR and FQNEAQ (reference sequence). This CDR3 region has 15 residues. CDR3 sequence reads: CASSHLGRREETQYF. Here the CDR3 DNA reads TGCGCCAGCAGCCACTTGGGACGGCGAGAAGAGACCCAGTACTTC.

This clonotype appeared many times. The CDR3 DNA follows: TGTGCCAGCAGTACACAGGGGGCAGGGAACACTGAAGCTTTCTTT. The encoded protein is CASSTQGAGNTEAFF. V usage is TRBV6-1 and J usage is TRBJ1-1, with 9 bases lining up with TRBD1. CDR1 and CDR2 (germline): MNHNS, SASEGT. This CDR3 has 15 amino acids. J gave up 1 base and V 5 bases, and 5 bases lay outside the gene matches.

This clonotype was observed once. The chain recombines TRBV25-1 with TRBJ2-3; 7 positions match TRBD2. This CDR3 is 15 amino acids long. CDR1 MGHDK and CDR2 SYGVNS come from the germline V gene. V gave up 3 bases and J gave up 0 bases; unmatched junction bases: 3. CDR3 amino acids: CASSDLADSTDTQYF. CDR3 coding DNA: TGTGCCAGCAGTGACCTAGCGGATAGCACAGATACGCAGTATTTT.

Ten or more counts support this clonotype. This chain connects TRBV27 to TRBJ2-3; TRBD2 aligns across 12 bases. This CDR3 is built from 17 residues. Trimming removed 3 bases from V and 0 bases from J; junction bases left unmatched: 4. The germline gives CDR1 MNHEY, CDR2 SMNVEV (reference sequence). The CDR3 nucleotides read TGTGCCAGCAGTTTTGAGACTAGCGGGAGTAGCACAGATACGCAGTATTTT. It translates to CASSFETSGSSTDTQYF.

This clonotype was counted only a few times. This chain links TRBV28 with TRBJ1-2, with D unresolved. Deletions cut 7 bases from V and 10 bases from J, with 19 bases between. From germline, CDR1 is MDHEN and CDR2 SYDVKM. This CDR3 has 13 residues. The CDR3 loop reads CASTLPVGSPYTF. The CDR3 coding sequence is TGTGCCAGCACTCTTCCCGTCGGGTCCCCCTACACCTTC.

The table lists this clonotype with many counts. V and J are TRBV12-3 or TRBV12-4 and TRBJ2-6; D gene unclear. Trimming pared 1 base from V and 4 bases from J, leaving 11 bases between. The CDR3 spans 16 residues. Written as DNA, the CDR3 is TGTGCCAGCAGTTTAGGAGTGGGATCCGGGGCCAACGTCCTGACTTTC. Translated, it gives CASSLGVGSGANVLTF.

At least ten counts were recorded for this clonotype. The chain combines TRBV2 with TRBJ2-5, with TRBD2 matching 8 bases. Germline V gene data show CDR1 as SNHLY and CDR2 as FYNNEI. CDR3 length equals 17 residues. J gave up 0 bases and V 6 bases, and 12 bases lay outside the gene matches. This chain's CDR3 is CASSGRLAGLYQETQYF. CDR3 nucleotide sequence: TGTGCCAGCAGCGGCCGGCTAGCGGGCCTGTACCAAGAGACCCAGTACTTC.

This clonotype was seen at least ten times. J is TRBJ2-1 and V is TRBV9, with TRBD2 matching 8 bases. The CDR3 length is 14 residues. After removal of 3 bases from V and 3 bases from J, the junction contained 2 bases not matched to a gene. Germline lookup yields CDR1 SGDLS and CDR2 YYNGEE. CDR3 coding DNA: TGTGCCAGCAGCGCCGGGACTAGCTACAATGAGCAGTTCTTC. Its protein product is CASSAGTSYNEQFF.

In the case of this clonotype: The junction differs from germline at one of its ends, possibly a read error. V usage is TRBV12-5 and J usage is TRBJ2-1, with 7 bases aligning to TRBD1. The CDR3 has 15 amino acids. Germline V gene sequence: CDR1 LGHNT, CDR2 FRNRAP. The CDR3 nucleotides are TGTGCTAATGGTTTGGAGGCAGGGGGCTACAATGAGCAGTTCTTC. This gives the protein CANGLEAGGYNEQFF.

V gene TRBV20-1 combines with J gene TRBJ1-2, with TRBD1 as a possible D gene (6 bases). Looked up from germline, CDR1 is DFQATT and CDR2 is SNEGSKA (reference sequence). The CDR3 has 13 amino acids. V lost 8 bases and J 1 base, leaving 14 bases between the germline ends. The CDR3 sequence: CSTTKGGNYGYTF. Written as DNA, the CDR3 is TGCAGTACTACAAAAGGGGGTAACTATGGCTACACCTTC.

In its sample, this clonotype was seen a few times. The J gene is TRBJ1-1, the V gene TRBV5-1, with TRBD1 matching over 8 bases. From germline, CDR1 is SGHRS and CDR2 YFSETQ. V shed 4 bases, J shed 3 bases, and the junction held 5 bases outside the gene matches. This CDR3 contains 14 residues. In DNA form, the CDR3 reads TGCGCCAGCAGCACCGCAGGGGGCTACACTGAAGCTTTCTTT. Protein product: CASSTAGGYTEAFF.

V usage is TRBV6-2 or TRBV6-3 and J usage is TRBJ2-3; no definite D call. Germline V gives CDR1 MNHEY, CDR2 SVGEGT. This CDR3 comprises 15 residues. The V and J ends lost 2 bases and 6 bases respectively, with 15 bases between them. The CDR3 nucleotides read TGTGCCAGCAGTTACGTGGGCGGAGTGTCGGATACGCAGTATTTT. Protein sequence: CASSYVGGVSDTQYF.

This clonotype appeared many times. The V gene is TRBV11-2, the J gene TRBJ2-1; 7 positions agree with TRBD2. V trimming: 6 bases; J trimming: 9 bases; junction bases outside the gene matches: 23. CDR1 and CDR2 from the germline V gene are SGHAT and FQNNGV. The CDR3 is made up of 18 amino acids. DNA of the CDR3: TGTGCCAGCAGGCCAGCCTTTCTTCGGCGGGAGAATCGTGGTGAGCAGTTCTTC. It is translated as CASRPAFLRRENRGEQFF.

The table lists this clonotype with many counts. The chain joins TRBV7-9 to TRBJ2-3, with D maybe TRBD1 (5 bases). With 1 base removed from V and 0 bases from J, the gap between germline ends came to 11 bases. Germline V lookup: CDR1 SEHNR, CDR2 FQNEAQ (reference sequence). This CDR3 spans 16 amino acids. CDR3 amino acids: CASSLEGPLSTDTQYF. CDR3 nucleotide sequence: TGTGCCAGCAGCTTAGAGGGGCCCCTCAGCACAGATACGCAGTATTTT.

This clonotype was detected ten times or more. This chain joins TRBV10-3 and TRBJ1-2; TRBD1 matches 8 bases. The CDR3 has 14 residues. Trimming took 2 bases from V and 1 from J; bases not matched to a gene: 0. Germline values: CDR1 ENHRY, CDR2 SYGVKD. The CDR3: CAISEDRGNYGYTF. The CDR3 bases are TGTGCCATCAGTGAGGACAGGGGTAACTATGGCTACACCTTC.

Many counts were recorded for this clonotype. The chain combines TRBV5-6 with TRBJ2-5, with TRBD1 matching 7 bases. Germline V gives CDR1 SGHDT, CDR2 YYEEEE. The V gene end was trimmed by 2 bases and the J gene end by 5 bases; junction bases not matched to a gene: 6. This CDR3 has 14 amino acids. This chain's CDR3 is CASSLQQGSETQYF. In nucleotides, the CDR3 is TGTGCCAGCAGCTTACAACAGGGGTCGGAGACCCAGTACTTC.

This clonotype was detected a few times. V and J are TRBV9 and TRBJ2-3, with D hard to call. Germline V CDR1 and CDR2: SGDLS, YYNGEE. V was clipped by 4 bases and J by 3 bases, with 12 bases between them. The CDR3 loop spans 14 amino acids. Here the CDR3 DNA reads TGTGCCAGCAGCTCTCGCGAGGAGACAGATACGCAGTATTTT. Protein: CASSSREETDTQYF.

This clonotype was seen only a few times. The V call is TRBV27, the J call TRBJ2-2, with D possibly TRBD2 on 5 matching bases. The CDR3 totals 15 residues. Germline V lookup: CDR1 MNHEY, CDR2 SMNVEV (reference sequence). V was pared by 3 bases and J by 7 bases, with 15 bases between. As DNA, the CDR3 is TGTGCCAGCAGTTTCGGGAATCTGGCGAACGGGGAGCTGTTTTTT. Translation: CASSFGNLANGELFF.

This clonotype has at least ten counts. CDR3 DNA: TGTGCCAGCAGCTTAGGGTCTAGCGCGGAGACCCAGTACTTC. Amino acids: CASSLGSSAETQYF. This rearrangement joins TRBV7-2 to TRBJ2-5; a possible D gene is TRBD2 (6 bases). The CDR3 totals 14 residues. Trimming removed 1 base from V and 5 bases from J, with 11 bases in between. Germline CDR1 SGHTA, CDR2 FQGNSA. Full variable domain (rest looked up from reference TRBV7-2 and TRBJ2-5): GAGVSQSPSNKVTEKGKDVELRCDPISGHTALYWYRQSLGQGLEFLIYFQGNSAPDKSGLPSDRFSAERTGGSVSTLTIQRTQQEDSAVYLCASSLGSSAETQYFGPGTRLLVL.

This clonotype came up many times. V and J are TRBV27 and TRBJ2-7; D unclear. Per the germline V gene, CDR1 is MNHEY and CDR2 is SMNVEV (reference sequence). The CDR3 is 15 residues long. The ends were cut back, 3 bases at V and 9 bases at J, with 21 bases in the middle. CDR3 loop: CASSFSPSHASGQYF. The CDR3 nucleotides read TGTGCCAGCAGTTTCTCTCCGTCGCATGCATCCGGGCAGTACTTC.

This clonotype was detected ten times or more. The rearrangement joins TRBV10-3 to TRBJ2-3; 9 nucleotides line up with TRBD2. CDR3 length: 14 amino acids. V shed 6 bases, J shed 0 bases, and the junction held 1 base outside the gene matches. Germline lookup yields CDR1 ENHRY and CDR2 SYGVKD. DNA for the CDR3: TGTGCCATCAGAGGACTAGCGAGCACAGATACGCAGTATTTT. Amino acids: CAIRGLASTDTQYF.

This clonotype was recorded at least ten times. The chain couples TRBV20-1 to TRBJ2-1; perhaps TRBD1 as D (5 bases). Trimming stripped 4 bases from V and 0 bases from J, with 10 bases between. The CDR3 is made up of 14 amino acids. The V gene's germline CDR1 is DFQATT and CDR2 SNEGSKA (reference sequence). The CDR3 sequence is CSAKGHSSYNEQFF. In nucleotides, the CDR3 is TGCAGTGCTAAAGGACATAGCTCCTACAATGAGCAGTTCTTC.